The present TCR beta chain was sequenced within a study of Ad26.COV2.S vaccination and SARS-CoV-2 variants. The V end lost 6 bases, the J end lost 8 bases, and 8 bases lay between the germline ends. The CDR3 totals 12 residues. Germline CDR1 and CDR2: MDHEN and SYDVKM. The treatment: about 20 received Ad26.COV2.S at low or high dose, single or two shots; five or six received placebo; per-sample allocation not given. At day 63 after the first vaccine or placebo injection, samples were drawn. The donor was a Boston adult aged 18-55 years. The shot given was an Ad26 vector that makes Wuhan-strain SARS-CoV-2 spike. The protocol was immunoSEQ multiplex PCR, while the TCRdb copy is restricted to in-frame clones and leaves out a portion. The table shows fewer than 600,000 clones, with about 88% occurring only once.

The sequence was obtained from a person aged 18 to 59 who received the Ad26.COV2.S COVID-19 vaccine or a placebo. Source: peripheral blood, taken in a trial of Ad26.COV2.S vaccine versus placebo. V is TRBV28 and J is TRBJ1-6, with a weak D call TRBD1 (5 bases). CDR3 region: CASRRGDSPLHF. CDR3 DNA: TGTGCCAGCAGGAGAGGGGATTCACCCCTCCACTTT.